These 21 T cell receptor beta chains originate from one sample sequenced in a study of T-cell reconstitution after alpha-beta-depleted transplantation in children. Molecular barcoding with unique molecular identifiers was used for the TCRbeta library. Each CDR3 protein is one row after TCRdb ran MiXCR on the PCR reads. The table includes fewer than 120,000 distinct CDR3 sequences, 10% detected once. This material consisted of PBMCs from the stem cell graft donor, taken from the stem cell graft. These receptors originate from a human donor who donated a stem cell graft to a child with acute lymphoblastic leukemia.

This clonotype was recorded many times. The chain is built from TRBV12-3 or TRBV12-4 and TRBJ1-2; D perhaps matches TRBD1 (6 bases). CDR3 size: 14 residues. The ends were cut back, 3 bases at V and 4 bases at J, with 12 bases in the middle. The CDR3 DNA reads TGTGCCAGCAGTTTTAACAGGGTGATCTATGGCTACACCTTC. Translation: CASSFNRVIYGYTF.

This clonotype occurred many times. The J gene is TRBJ1-1, the V gene TRBV10-3, with 9 bases fitting TRBD1. The CDR3 runs to 14 residues. J was trimmed by 2 bases and V by 4 bases; bases with no gene match: 2. CDR1 and CDR2 (germline): ENHRY, SYGVKD. As DNA, the CDR3 is TGTGCCATCAGTGTGACAGGGGGTAACACTGAAGCTTTCTTT. This codes for CAISVTGGNTEAFF.

This clonotype has at least ten counts. The J gene is TRBJ2-1, the V gene TRBV20-1, with 11 bases identical to TRBD2. With 1 base clipped from V and 4 bases from J, the junction kept 9 bases outside the gene matches. CDR3 length: 17 amino acids. Per germline, CDR1 DFQATT and CDR2 SNEGSKA (reference sequence). The CDR3 protein is CSARGGGGLAGYNEQFF. The CDR3 nucleotides read TGCAGTGCTAGAGGGGGAGGAGGACTAGCGGGTTACAATGAGCAGTTCTTC.

This clonotype was recorded at least ten times. CDR3 sequence: CASSWRPHSGANVLTF. Here the CDR3 DNA reads TGTGCCAGCAGTTGGCGACCCCACTCTGGGGCCAACGTCCTGACTTTC. The genes are TRBV12-3 or TRBV12-4 and TRBJ2-6; D not certain. Deletions cut 4 bases from V and 0 bases from J, with 10 bases between. This CDR3 spans 16 amino acids.

This clonotype was counted ten times or more. The rearrangement joins TRBV20-1 to TRBJ1-5, with D uncertain. V was trimmed by 2 bases and J by 0 bases, leaving 8 bases between them. This CDR3 region has 14 residues. The germline CDR1 and CDR2 sequences are DFQATT and SNEGSKA (reference sequence). The CDR3 nucleotides read TGCAGTGCTAGAACCGCATATAGCAATCAGCCCCAGCATTTT. It yields the protein CSARTAYSNQPQHF.

This chain uses TRBV12-2 with TRBJ1-2. TRBV12-2 is termed a pseudogene. The CDR3 has 15 amino acids. In nucleotides, the CDR3 is TGTGCAAGTCGCTTAGTGATGAGAGGAGTGAATGGCTACACCTTC. Residues: CASRLVMRGVNGYTF.

This clonotype was seen at least ten times. The rearrangement uses TRBV3-1 and TRBJ1-6; TRBD1 matches 9 bases. The CDR3 extends over 16 amino acids. Germline loops: CDR1 LGHDT, CDR2 YNNKEL (reference sequence). V shed 1 base, J shed 10 bases, and the junction held 8 bases outside the gene matches. The CDR3 DNA reads TGTGCCAGCAGCCAAGGGTCAGGACAGGGGCCCTCACCCCTCCACTTT. Translated: CASSQGSGQGPSPLHF. The full variable domain, in which reference TRBV3-1 and TRBJ1-6 provide the parts outside the CDR3, is DTAVSQTPKYLVTQMGNDKSIKCEQNLGHDTMYWYKQDSKKFLKIMFSYNNKELIINETVPNRFSPKSPDKAHLNLHINSLELGDSAVYFCASSQGSGQGPSPLHFGNGTRLTVT.

This clonotype appeared many times. CDR3 DNA: TGTGCCAGCAGCGGACAGACTGCAACTAATGAAAAACTGTTTTTT. As protein: CASSGQTATNEKLFF. The rearrangement joins TRBV12-3 or TRBV12-4 to TRBJ1-4, with TRBD1 as a possible D gene (6 bases). The CDR3 has 15 amino acids. V was trimmed by 6 bases and J by 0 bases, leaving 11 bases between them.

With regard to this clonotype: A clone one base away is much larger, so this may be a read error. V is TRBV20-1 and J is TRBJ1-1, with D hard to call. The germline V gene encodes CDR1 DFQATT and CDR2 SNEGSKA (reference sequence). The CDR3 has 12 residues. Deletions cut 0 bases from V and 8 bases from J, with 10 bases between. The CDR3 here is CSARDSVNEAFF. In nucleotides, the CDR3 is TGCAGTGCTAGAGATTCAGTGAACGAAGCTTTCTTT.

There are many counts of this clonotype. This chain uses TRBV5-1 with TRBJ2-7; D may be TRBD1 (6 bases). V gave up 0 bases and J gave up 3 bases, with 16 bases separating them. This CDR3 has 16 residues. Looked up from germline, CDR1 is SGHRS and CDR2 is YFSETQ. The CDR3 DNA sequence: TGCGCCAGCAGCTTGGCGCGGACAGAAATGGTCTACGAGCAGTACTTC. This gives the protein CASSLARTEMVYEQYF.

This clonotype showed up many times. The J gene is TRBJ2-3, the V gene TRBV12-3 or TRBV12-4; no clear D gene. Trimming took off 5 bases at V and 5 bases at J, with 8 bases between the two ends. This CDR3 has 12 residues. DNA of the CDR3: TGTGCCAGCAGTCCCGATTTAGATACGCAGTATTTT. It translates to CASSPDLDTQYF.

The sample holds many counts of this clonotype. V is TRBV5-1 and J is TRBJ1-5; 7 positions match TRBD1. CDR3 size: 16 residues. From germline, CDR1 is SGHRS and CDR2 YFSETQ. Trimming at V came to 4 bases and at J to 5 bases, leaving 12 bases not matched to a gene. DNA for the CDR3: TGCGCCAGCAGCCCCAATACAGGGGCAGGCTATCAGCCCCAGCATTTT. It yields the protein CASSPNTGAGYQPQHF.

This clonotype was observed many times. In DNA form, the CDR3 reads TGTGCCAGCAGCTCACGGACAGCATTGAACACTGAAGCTTTCTTT. This encodes CASSSRTALNTEAFF. V gene TRBV7-2 combines with J gene TRBJ1-1, with D possibly matching TRBD1 (6 bases). V dropped 4 bases and J dropped 0 bases, with 12 bases sitting between them. Looked up from germline, CDR1 is SGHTA and CDR2 is FQGNSA. This CDR3 is built from 15 residues.

This clonotype was seen repeatedly, ten times or more. The CDR3 sequence is CSVEELLEGEQYF. The CDR3 nucleotides read TGCAGCGTTGAAGAACTGCTGGAGGGCGAGCAGTACTTC. The chain combines TRBV29-1 with TRBJ2-7; TRBD2 is a possible D gene (6 bases). This CDR3 contains 13 residues. The germline V gene encodes CDR1 SQVTM and CDR2 ANQGSEA. The germline V and J ends were trimmed by 0 bases and 6 bases, with 12 bases remaining between them.

This clonotype came up many times. The rearrangement uses TRBV24-1 and TRBJ2-3, with 12 bases fitting TRBD2. This CDR3 spans 17 amino acids. The V and J ends lost 4 bases and 2 bases, in that order; junction bases with no gene match: 6. Germline assignment: CDR1 KGHDR and CDR2 SFDVKD. CDR3 sequence reads: CATSDRTSGENTDTQYF. The DNA of the CDR3 is TGTGCCACCAGTGACCGGACTAGCGGGGAAAACACAGATACGCAGTATTTT.

This clonotype was seen at least ten times. The V call is TRBV6-5, the J call TRBJ2-3, with a weak D call TRBD1 (6 bases). The CDR3 consists of 17 residues. V shed 2 bases and J shed 0 bases, with 15 bases lying between them. Germline V CDR1 and CDR2: MNHEY, SVGAGI. The CDR3 nucleotides are TGTGCCAGCAGTTACCGCCTACAGGGATCTAGCACAGATACGCAGTATTTT. Translated, it gives CASSYRLQGSSTDTQYF.

This clonotype was seen many times. The J gene is TRBJ1-5, the V gene TRBV6-5; the D gene is possibly TRBD1 (5 bases). V was pared by 8 bases and J by 10 bases, with 18 bases between. Germline values: CDR1 MNHEY, CDR2 SVGAGI. The CDR3 runs 13 residues. The CDR3 DNA follows: TGTGCCAGCCAGCGGGGGGAATCATTACCCCAGCATTTT. Amino acids: CASQRGESLPQHF.

On this clonotype: This may arise from a read error, as a much more abundant clone is one base away. In DNA form, the CDR3 reads TGTGCCAGTACCCAGGGTTCTCAGCCCCAGCATTTT. Amino acids: CASTQGSQPQHF. The chain links TRBV19 to TRBJ1-5, with D perhaps matching TRBD1 (5 bases). Trimming stripped 7 bases from V and 6 bases from J, with 10 bases between. Germline values: CDR1 LNHDA, CDR2 SQIVND (reference sequence). The CDR3 length is 12 residues.

The table lists this clonotype with a count of one. Being one base from a much bigger clone, this may be a read error. V and J are TRBV11-2 and TRBJ2-4, with a possible D match to TRBD2 (6 bases). Per the germline V gene, CDR1 is SGHAT and CDR2 is FQNNGV. The CDR3 consists of 13 residues. CDR3 amino acids: CASSGGVGNSQYF. CDR3 DNA sequence: TGTGCCAGCAGCGGCGGGGTTGGAAACAGTCAGTACTTC.

Turning to this clonotype: A much larger clone lies a single base off, so this may be a read error. This chain links TRBV7-9 with TRBJ1-5; D is perhaps TRBD1 (6 bases). The V gene's germline CDR1 is SEHNR and CDR2 FQNEAQ (reference sequence). The CDR3 is 14 residues long. This CDR3 reads CSSSPPGAGQPQHF. The CDR3 DNA reads TGTTCCAGCAGCCCCCCGGGGGCTGGTCAGCCCCAGCATTTT.

Ten or more counts support this clonotype. The chain joins TRBV6-2 or TRBV6-3 to TRBJ1-5; D gene uncertain. This CDR3 is built from 14 residues. From germline, CDR1 is MNHEY and CDR2 SVGEGT. The V end was cut by 3 bases, the J end by 0 bases, with 6 bases between. The CDR3: CASSYWDSNQPQHF. DNA for the CDR3: TGTGCCAGCAGTTATTGGGATAGCAATCAGCCCCAGCATTTT.